Presented here are 16 T cell receptor beta chains from one specimen sequenced in a study of cytomegalovirus exposure and HLA in healthy donors (TCRdb year 2017). The protocol used for the library was the immunoSEQ multiplex PCR assay. A mixture of 60 forward primers for TCR Vbeta segments and 13 reverse primers for TCR Jbeta segments was used in the multiplex PCR. TCRdb provides this immuneACCESS table in a form limited to in-frame rearrangements. Some clones are lacking; in checked studies, under half of them reflect an unresolved V gene, and why the rest are absent is not known. This sample has 95,000 to 150,000 clones in its table, and 50% to 75% of those were observed once. The ten largest account for 8% to 9% of the sample. The sequenced sample consisted of PBMCs. The receptor source for this set is a woman between 35 and 50 years old in good health and CMV-seropositive.

The V gene is TRBV5-1, the J gene TRBJ1-4; 8 nucleotides match TRBD1. This CDR3 is 14 amino acids long. CDR1 and CDR2 from the germline V gene are SGHRS and YFSETQ. V dropped 5 bases and J dropped 5; count of bases not matched to a gene: 5. The DNA for the CDR3 is TGCGCCAGCAGTCAGGGGGCGGCAAATGAAAAACTGTTTTTT. Translation: CASSQGAANEKLFF.

The V gene is TRBV5-5, the J gene TRBJ2-7, with a weak D call TRBD1 (5 bases). The CDR3 spans 13 residues. V was clipped by 4 bases and J by 3 bases, with 11 bases between them. Per the germline V gene, CDR1 is SGHKS and CDR2 is YYEKEE (reference sequence). In DNA form, the CDR3 reads TGTGCCAGCAGCCCCCGCGACAGCTACGAGCAGTACTTC. As protein: CASSPRDSYEQYF.

The chain has TRBV5-1 and TRBJ1-2, with 7 bases matching TRBD1. Trimming cost V 1 base and J 6 bases; bases outside gene matches: 9. The CDR3 consists of 15 residues. Germline V CDR1 and CDR2: SGHRS, YFSETQ. This chain's CDR3 is CASSLYRDSNDGYTF. The CDR3 DNA follows: TGCGCCAGCAGCTTGTATCGGGACAGCAACGATGGCTACACCTTC.

The V gene is TRBV11-3, the J gene TRBJ1-1, with TRBD1 identical over 8 bases. The CDR3 consists of 15 residues. V was pared by 5 bases and J by 1 base, with 6 bases of the junction left unmatched. Germline values: CDR1 SGHNT, CDR2 YENEEA. Here the CDR3 DNA reads TGTGCCAGCAGCCATCGGACAGGGTCGAACACTGAAGCTTTCTTT. Protein: CASSHRTGSNTEAFF. Full variable domain (remainder filled in from reference TRBV11-3 and TRBJ1-1): EAGVVQSPRYKIIEKKQPVAFWCNPISGHNTLYWYLQNLGQGPELLIRYENEEAVDDSQLPKDRFSAERLKGVDSTLKIQPAELGDSAVYLCASSHRTGSNTEAFFGQGTRLTVV.

This clone was counted ten times or more. The J gene is TRBJ1-3, the V gene TRBV4-1; unclear D gene. V was cut by 3 bases and J by 0 bases, with 9 bases left in between. The CDR3 extends over 15 amino acids. Germline CDR1 and CDR2: MGHRA and YSYEKL. CDR3 bases: TGCGCCAGCAGCCACACAGTGGTCTCTGGAAACACCATATATTTT. Translating it yields CASSHTVVSGNTIYF.

This clone was counted only a few times. The chain links TRBV15 to TRBJ2-7; D possibly corresponds to TRBD2 (6 bases). Trimming stripped 1 base from V and 7 bases from J, with 14 bases between. This CDR3 has 14 residues. CDR1 is LNHNV and CDR2 is YYDKDF in the germline V gene (reference sequence). The CDR3 loop is CATSRGGPTSEQYF. CDR3 in DNA: TGTGCCACCAGCAGAGGAGGGCCGACTAGTGAGCAGTACTTC.

The CDR3 DNA follows: TGTGCCAGTCGGGGAGTGGACTACAATGAGCAGTTCTTC. Translation gives CASRGVDYNEQFF. The chain carries TRBV6-5 and TRBJ2-1; TRBD2 might be the D (5 bases). There are 13 residues in the CDR3. The germline V gene encodes CDR1 MNHEY and CDR2 SVGAGI. Deletions cut 9 bases from V and 3 bases from J, with 12 bases between.

The chain joins TRBV4-2 to TRBJ2-3; D not resolved. The V end lost 1 base, the J end lost 0 bases, and 11 bases lay between the germline ends. Per the germline V gene, CDR1 is LGHNA and CDR2 is YNFKEQ. The CDR3 totals 16 residues. This chain's CDR3 is CASSQAGRSSTDTQYF. Here the CDR3 DNA reads TGTGCCAGCAGCCAAGCTGGCCGCTCTAGCACAGATACGCAGTATTTT.

The CDR3 DNA is TGCGCCAGCCCGTGGGACTCAGATACGCAGTATTTT. It translates to CASPWDSDTQYF. The chain couples TRBV10-1 to TRBJ2-3; tentative D call: TRBD2 (6 bases). V lost 8 bases and J lost 4, with 10 bases in between. CDR3 length: 12 amino acids. In germline, CDR1 is WNHNN, CDR2 SYGVQD (reference sequence).

CDR3 DNA sequence: TGTGCCAGCAGAACCCCAGGGGGGCCCACAGATACGCAGTATTTT. Translating gives CASRTPGGPTDTQYF. The chain employs TRBV27 and TRBJ2-3; tentatively, D is TRBD1 (7 bases). CDR1 is MNHEY and CDR2 is SMNVEV in the germline V gene (reference sequence). Trimming took 6 bases from V and 2 from J, leaving 15 bases between them. The CDR3 sequence is 15 residues long.

This clone was counted a few times. This chain joins TRBV28 and TRBJ2-3; 8 positions match TRBD2. The CDR3 consists of 16 residues. The germline CDR1 and CDR2 sequences are MDHEN and SYDVKM. Trimming removed 5 bases from V and 0 bases from J; junction bases left unmatched: 7. This chain's CDR3 is CASSPPGTRSTDTQYF. CDR3 coding DNA: TGTGCCAGCAGTCCCCCCGGGACTAGGAGCACAGATACGCAGTATTTT.

V usage is TRBV10-1 and J usage is TRBJ2-5; weak D call: TRBD1 (6 bases). CDR3 size: 15 residues. The germline V gene has CDR1 WNHNN and CDR2 SYGVQD (reference sequence). Trimming removed 2 bases from V and 1 base from J, with 11 bases in between. The chain's CDR3 is CASSEGSGAQETQYF. The CDR3 DNA sequence: TGCGCCAGCAGTGAGGGGTCAGGGGCCCAAGAGACCCAGTACTTC.

A few counts support this clone. CDR3 amino acids: CASSAQGLAGVNEQFF. CDR3 coding DNA: TGTGCCAGCAGCGCCCAGGGACTAGCGGGAGTAAATGAGCAGTTCTTC. This chain links TRBV9 with TRBJ2-1, with 14 bases fitting TRBD2. The V gene end was trimmed by 3 bases and the J gene end by 7 bases; junction bases not matched to a gene: 6. The CDR3 runs 16 residues. The germline V gene encodes CDR1 SGDLS and CDR2 YYNGEE. The variable domain in full, with the rest retrieved from reference TRBV9 and TRBJ2-1, is DSGVTQTPKHLITATGQRVTLRCSPRSGDLSVYWYQQSLDQGLQFLIQYYNGEERAKGNILERFSAQQFPDLHSELNLSSLELGDSALYFCASSAQGLAGVNEQFFGPGTRLTVL.

The genes are TRBV7-8 and TRBJ1-1; D is ambiguous. The V end lost 1 base, the J end lost 3 bases, and 9 bases lay between the germline ends. The CDR3 is 14 amino acids. From germline, CDR1 is SGHVS and CDR2 FQNEAQ. The CDR3 coding sequence is TGTGCCAGCAGCTTAGTGAGGGTTGACACTGAAGCTTTCTTT. Its protein is CASSLVRVDTEAFF.

This chain connects TRBV27 to TRBJ1-2, with TRBD1 matching over 7 bases. The CDR3 is 13 residues long. Per germline, CDR1 MNHEY and CDR2 SMNVEV (reference sequence). Unmatched junction bases numbered 5, after V lost 7 bases and J lost 3 bases. The CDR3 nucleotides are TGTGCCAGCATAGGGGACAGTGACTATGGCTACACCTTC. This translates into CASIGDSDYGYTF.

This clone has just a few counts. The sample contains more than one DNA sequence encoding this CDR3. J is TRBJ2-5 and V is TRBV9; 16 nucleotides align to TRBD2. Trimming cost V 4 bases and J 2 bases; bases outside gene matches: 2. The CDR3 spans 16 residues. Germline V gene lookup returns CDR1 SGDLS and CDR2 YYNGEE. The CDR3 DNA is TGTGCCAGCAGCTTGGGACTAGCGGGGGGGCAAGAGACCCAGTACTTC. Amino acid sequence: CASSLGLAGGQETQYF.